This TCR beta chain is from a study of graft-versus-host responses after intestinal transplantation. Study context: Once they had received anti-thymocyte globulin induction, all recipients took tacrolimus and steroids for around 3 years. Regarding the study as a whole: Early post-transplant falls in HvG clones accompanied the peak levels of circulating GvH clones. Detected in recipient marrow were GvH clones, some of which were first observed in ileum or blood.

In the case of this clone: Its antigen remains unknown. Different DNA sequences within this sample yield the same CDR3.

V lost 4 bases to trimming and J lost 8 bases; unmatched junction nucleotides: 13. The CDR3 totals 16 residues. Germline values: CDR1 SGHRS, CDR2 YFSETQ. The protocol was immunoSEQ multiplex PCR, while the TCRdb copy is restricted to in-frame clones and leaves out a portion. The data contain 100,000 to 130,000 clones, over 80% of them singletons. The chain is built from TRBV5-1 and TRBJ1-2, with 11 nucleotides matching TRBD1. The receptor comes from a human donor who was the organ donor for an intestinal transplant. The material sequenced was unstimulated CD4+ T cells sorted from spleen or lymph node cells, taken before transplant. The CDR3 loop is CASSKSTGTGGEGYTF. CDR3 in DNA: TGCGCCAGCAGCAAATCAACCGGGACAGGGGGGGAGGGCTACACCTTC.